The rows below give T cell receptor beta chains drawn from one sample of a study of OX40 agonist ivuxolimab in advanced cancers. Data came from immunoSEQ multiplex PCR; TCRdb stores just in-frame clones and leaves some out. The data show approximately 79,000 clones, about nine tenths seen once. The sample here was CD4+ or CD8+ T cells sorted from blood, taken in a trial of the OX40 agonist ivuxolimab. These receptors came from an adult with an advanced solid tumor such as melanoma, head and neck, liver or kidney cancer. The CDR3 runs from the conserved cysteine through the conserved F or W. Fields, in order: clone size, V gene, J gene, D gene, CDR3 DNA, CDR3 protein. The D gene is left open where the match is weak. The size entry is marked missing in some rows and otherwise reads once, few, many or a size class.

>.|TRBV18|TRBJ2-1|TRBD2
TGTGCCAGCTCGCCGGAGGGAGGGGCCTACAATGAGCAGTTCTTC
CASSPEGGAYNEQFF
>.|TRBV6-4|TRBJ2-7|.
TGTGCCAGCAGTGACCCCATTGGGACGGAATCCTACGAGCAGTACTTC
CASSDPIGTESYEQYF
>once|TRBV7-9|TRBJ2-5|TRBD2
TGTGCCAGCAGCTTGCCACTAGCGGGGTTCCAAGAGACCCAGTACTTC
CASSLPLAGFQETQYF
>.|TRBV2|TRBJ2-1|TRBD1
TGTGCCAGCAGTGAAGCGCAGGGGGCAAGCTACAATGAGCAGTTCTTC
CASSEAQGASYNEQFF
>.|TRBV11-2|TRBJ2-3|TRBD2
TGTGCCAGCAGCCCCCTAGCGGGAGTCACAGATACGCAGTATTTT
CASSPLAGVTDTQYF
>.|TRBV27|TRBJ1-6|.
TGTGCCAGCAAGAGGGGGGTGGTGCTTGGTGGTTCACCCCTCCACTTT
CASKRGVVLGGSPLHF
>few|TRBV21-1|TRBJ1-5|.
TGTGCCAGCAGCATTAGGGAGGTGGGCAATCAGCCCCAGCATTTT
CASSIREVGNQPQHF
>.|TRBV2|TRBJ1-1|TRBD1
TGTGCCAGCACCAGGGGGTCTGAAGCTTTCTTT
CASTRGSEAFF
>.|TRBV7-2|TRBJ2-5|.
TGTGCCAGCAGCTTAGCTTCGGGCAGGACACAAGAGACCCAGTACTTC
CASSLASGRTQETQYF
>.|TRBV15|TRBJ2-7|.
TGTGCCACCGCTCGGGGGATCGCAGACGAGCAGTACTTC
CATARGIADEQYF
>.|TRBV9|TRBJ2-7|.
TGTGCCAGCAGCGTAGCTGCGGACGTCTACGAGCAGTACTTC
CASSVAADVYEQYF
>.|TRBV9|TRBJ1-1|.
TGTGCCAGCAGCCTCCCCGGGAGTCAAGCTTTCTTT
CASSLPGSQAFF
>.|TRBV29-1|TRBJ1-3|.
TGCAGCGTTGAGGTCCCCTCTGGAAACACCATATATTTT
CSVEVPSGNTIYF
>.|TRBV6-5|TRBJ2-7|.
TGTGCCAGCAGTTACGGAGCGGAGACTTACGAGCAGTACTTC
CASSYGAETYEQYF
>.|TRBV6-6|TRBJ1-2|TRBD1
TGTGCCAGCAGTTACTGGCAGGGGGAGGGCTACACCTTC
CASSYWQGEGYTF
>once|TRBV7-2|TRBJ1-1|TRBD1
TGTGCCACTGTGACAGGGGCGCGTTGGGCTTTCTTT
CATVTGARWAFF
>.|TRBV19|TRBJ2-1|TRBD2
TGTGCCAGTAGTATAGACGGGGGGGCGTACAATGAGCAGTTCTTC
CASSIDGGAYNEQFF
>once|TRBV4-2|TRBJ2-7|TRBD2
TGTGCCAGCAGCCAAGGGGGGGGCTACGAGCAGTACTTC
CASSQGGGYEQYF
>.|TRBV7-9|TRBJ1-1|TRBD1
TGTGCCAGCAGCCCTAGGACAGGGGGGAACACTGAAGCTTTCTTT
CASSPRTGGNTEAFF
>.|TRBV5-8|TRBJ2-5|.
TGTGCCAGCAGCTCCCGGGACGGACTCCAAGAGACCCAGTACTTC
CASSSRDGLQETQYF
>once|TRBV19|TRBJ2-7|TRBD2
TGTGCCAGTAGTATGCGGCTAGCGGAATCCTACGAGCAGTACTTC
CASSMRLAESYEQYF
>.|TRBV9|TRBJ2-7|.
TGTGCCAGCAGCGTAGAGGGGACCCCAGCTTACGAGCAGTACTTC
CASSVEGTPAYEQYF
>.|TRBV2|TRBJ2-5|.
TGTGCCAGCAGTGAAGCAAGTTTAGGCAGGGGCATGGAGGCCCAGTACTTC
CASSEASLGRGMEAQYF
>.|TRBV9|TRBJ2-3|TRBD2
TGTGCCAGCAGCGCCCCCCGGCGGGGGAGCACAGATACGCAGTATTTT
CASSAPRRGSTDTQYF
>.|TRBV7-8|TRBJ2-7|.
TGTGCCAGCAGCTTAGGTCAGCCCTACGAGCAGTACTTC
CASSLGQPYEQYF
>once|TRBV27|TRBJ2-7|.
TGTGCCAGCAGTCCTCGAGGTAGCTCCTACGAGCAGTACTTC
CASSPRGSSYEQYF
>.|TRBV11-2|TRBJ2-7|.
TGTGCCAGCAGCTTAGTTAGGGACTCGTTTGCCTACGAGCAGTACTTC
CASSLVRDSFAYEQYF
>.|TRBV7-8|TRBJ2-7|TRBD1
TGTGCCAGCAGCTTAGCGCCAGGGGGTTGGGACGAGCAGTACTTC
CASSLAPGGWDEQYF
>.|TRBV9|TRBJ1-2|.
TGTGCCAGCAGCGTTGGGTGGGGAAACTATGGCTACACCTTC
CASSVGWGNYGYTF
>.|TRBV11-2|TRBJ2-7|.
TGTGCCAGCAGCACGGCAGGGACTTACGAGCAGTACTTC
CASSTAGTYEQYF
>.|TRBV27|TRBJ1-1|TRBD1
TGTGCCAGCAGTTGGATCCAGGGGGCTGAAGCTTTCTTT
CASSWIQGAEAFF
>once|TRBV11-2|TRBJ2-3|TRBD2
TGTGCCAGCACCGCGGGAGAAGGGTCAGATACGCAGTATTTT
CASTAGEGSDTQYF
>.|TRBV4-3|TRBJ1-3|.
TGCGCCAGCAGCCAGACACGGGTGGAGGTATCTGGAAACACCATATATTTT
CASSQTRVEVSGNTIYF
>few|TRBV6-4|TRBJ2-1|TRBD2
TGTGCCAGCAGTGACACCGGGACTAGCACGGTAAATGAGCAGTTCTTC
CASSDTGTSTVNEQFF
>.|TRBV12-5|TRBJ2-7|.
TGTGCTAGTGGTTTGGTACAGGGGGGGTACGAGCAGTACTTC
CASGLVQGGYEQYF
>.|TRBV13|TRBJ2-7|.
TGTGCCAGCAGCCCAGACAGCGAATCCTACGAGCAGTACTTC
CASSPDSESYEQYF
>.|TRBV7-9|TRBJ2-1|TRBD2
TGTGCCAGCAGCTTACCGGGGGGGCCTGGAGTTGAGCAGTTCTTC
CASSLPGGPGVEQFF
>.|TRBV11-2|TRBJ2-1|.
TGTGCCAGCAGCTTAAACCCTACACACAGAAACTACAATGAGCAGTTCTTC
CASSLNPTHRNYNEQFF
>.|TRBV6-5|TRBJ1-3|.
TGTGCCAGCAGTTATAGAGGAGGAAACACCATATATTTT
CASSYRGGNTIYF
>.|TRBV11-2|TRBJ1-1|.
TGTGCCAGCAGCTTAAGGTTGTCGGGGAACACTGAAGCTTTCTTT
CASSLRLSGNTEAFF